Sequencing of this T cell receptor (beta chain) was carried out in a study of post-analysis software for immune sequencing data. Study findings and constraints: Roughly 5 TRBV segments occurring more often in patients than controls included TRBV5-6, TRBV5-1 and TRBV20-1. Samples made in the same batch grouped tightly together by F measure. Normalized Chao1 diversity in multiple sclerosis patients fell significantly below that of controls.

Unique molecular identifiers were carried by the TCR beta cDNA libraries. TCRdb processed the PCR reads anew with MiXCR; each CDR3 protein has one entry. The sample comprises approximately 660,000 distinct CDR3 sequences, around 64% of which are singletons, and over 9% rests with the top ten. CDR1 and CDR2 from the germline V gene are SGHKS and YYEKEE (reference sequence). V lost 0 bases, J lost 6 bases, and 2 bases stayed unmatched. The CDR3 sequence is 13 residues long. This clonotype was observed a few times. Its antigen is as yet unknown. Sequenced: blood. This sequence joins TRBV5-5 and TRBJ1-2; 7 nucleotides align to TRBD1. This TCR came from a girl under 10 years old with multiple sclerosis. CDR3 protein: CASSLDRGNGYTF. The CDR3 DNA reads as TGTGCCAGCAGCTTGGACAGGGGAAATGGCTACACCTTC.